Following are 22 T cell receptor beta chains from one sample sequenced in a study of blood T cell repertoires in COVID-19. Method: immunoSEQ multiplex PCR; TCRdb's copy keeps in-frame clones and lacks some. The repertoire holds 320,000 or so clones, with approximately 89% as singletons. Sequenced material: PBMCs or T cells enriched from blood (not recorded which). These receptors all stem from a man younger than 40 who had recovered from COVID-19.

The chain employs TRBV14 and TRBJ1-2; D is perhaps TRBD1 (6 bases). This CDR3 spans 14 amino acids. Looked up from germline, CDR1 is SGHDN and CDR2 is FVKESK. V lost 2 bases, J lost 3 bases, and 10 bases lay in between. The CDR3 reads CASSQWSGDYGYTF. The CDR3 DNA sequence: TGTGCCAGCAGCCAATGGTCAGGGGACTATGGCTACACCTTC.

This sequence joins TRBV6-5 and TRBJ1-1; 9 bases match TRBD1. Per the germline V gene, CDR1 is MNHEY and CDR2 is SVGAGI. The ends lost 6 bases at V and 2 bases at J; junction bases unmatched: 7. The CDR3 is 15 amino acids. CDR3 in amino acids: CASRRGQGSNTEAFF. Here the CDR3 DNA reads TGTGCCAGCAGAAGGGGACAGGGCTCCAACACTGAAGCTTTCTTT.

CDR3 region: CASSERSGGLYNEQFF. The CDR3 coding sequence is TGCGCCAGCAGCGAAAGATCGGGGGGGCTTTACAATGAGCAGTTCTTC. The rearrangement joins TRBV10-2 to TRBJ2-1; 8 bases are shared with TRBD2. Trimming removed 6 bases from V and 4 bases from J; junction bases left unmatched: 11. Germline CDR1 and CDR2: WSHSY and SAAADI. The CDR3 is 16 amino acids.

The chain has TRBV24-1 and TRBJ2-5, with TRBD2 matching over 8 bases. The CDR3 has 13 residues. V trimming: 9 bases; J trimming: 4 bases; junction bases outside the gene matches: 6. Per the germline V gene, CDR1 is KGHDR and CDR2 is SFDVKD. The CDR3 coding sequence is TGTGCCACCGGGTCGGGGGGGCGAGAGACCCAGTACTTC. It specifies CATGSGGRETQYF.

This clone has a single count. The chain combines TRBV27 with TRBJ1-4; 7 bases match TRBD1. Trimming cost V 6 bases and J 4 bases; bases outside gene matches: 5. The CDR3 sequence is 14 residues long. CDR1 MNHEY and CDR2 SMNVEV come from the germline V gene (reference sequence). The CDR3 reads CASSVGGSNEKLFF. For the CDR3, the DNA is TGTGCCAGCAGCGTAGGGGGCAGTAATGAAAAACTGTTTTTT.

The rearrangement links TRBV6-5 to TRBJ1-3, with D tentatively TRBD1 (6 bases). CDR1 and CDR2 from the germline V gene are MNHEY and SVGAGI. Deletions cut 11 bases from V and 3 bases from J, with 14 bases between. The CDR3 has 13 residues. Here the CDR3 DNA reads TGTGCCGGACAATACAGGGATGGAAACACCATATATTTT. This encodes CAGQYRDGNTIYF.

The rearrangement links TRBV5-4 to TRBJ2-5, with TRBD2 identical over 11 bases. In germline, CDR1 is SGHNT, CDR2 YYREEE (reference sequence). Losses at the gene ends were 4 bases for V and 4 bases for J; bases not matched to a gene: 9. The CDR3 has 16 residues. The CDR3 DNA reads as TGTGCCAGCAGCCCGCCGACTAGCGGGGTAGGAGAGACCCAGTACTTC. Encoded protein: CASSPPTSGVGETQYF.

The chain joins TRBV6-5 to TRBJ2-7, with D possibly TRBD1 on 6 matching bases. The germline CDR1 and CDR2 sequences are MNHEY and SVGAGI. CDR3 length equals 13 residues. V lost 2 bases and J 2 bases, leaving 7 bases between the germline ends. CDR3: CASSYPGAYEQYF. For the CDR3, the DNA is TGTGCCAGCAGTTACCCAGGGGCCTACGAGCAGTACTTC.

The V call is TRBV7-9, the J call TRBJ2-2, with D maybe TRBD2 (6 bases). The CDR3 covers 14 residues. Per the germline V gene, CDR1 is SEHNR and CDR2 is FQNEAQ (reference sequence). The V gene lost 3 bases and the J gene lost 5 bases, with 10 bases spanning the gap. Written as DNA, the CDR3 is TGTGCCAGCAGCTTGGGCGGGGCTACCGGGGAGCTGTTTTTT. Its translation: CASSLGGATGELFF.

The V and J genes are TRBV2 and TRBJ2-3; TRBD1 aligns across 7 bases. CDR3 size: 13 residues. The V gene's germline CDR1 is SNHLY and CDR2 FYNNEI. After removal of 7 bases from V and 4 bases from J, the junction contained 5 bases not matched to a gene. CDR3 in amino acids: CASMFTGADTQYF. The CDR3, as DNA: TGTGCCAGCATGTTTACAGGGGCAGATACGCAGTATTTT.

V is TRBV7-9 and J is TRBJ2-5, with TRBD2 as a possible D gene (5 bases). Germline CDR1 and CDR2: SEHNR and FQNEAQ (reference sequence). The CDR3 has 14 amino acids. V was trimmed by 5 bases and J by 5 bases, leaving 15 bases between them. CDR3 region: CASSTPSSAETQYF. The CDR3 DNA follows: TGTGCCAGCAGCACCCCGAGTAGCGCCGAGACCCAGTACTTC.

This clone came up a few times. The J gene is TRBJ1-4, the V gene TRBV18; tentatively, D is TRBD1 (6 bases). Germline V gives CDR1 KGHSH, CDR2 LQKENI. The CDR3 is 14 residues long. The V end was cut by 2 bases, the J end by 6 bases, with 10 bases between. The CDR3 region has the DNA TGTGCCAGCTCACCAACAGGGATAGATGAAAAACTGTTTTTT. This gives the protein CASSPTGIDEKLFF.

This chain links TRBV13 with TRBJ2-3, with a weak D call TRBD2 (5 bases). The V gene's germline CDR1 is PRHDT and CDR2 FYEKMQ (reference sequence). This CDR3 comprises 15 residues. V was trimmed by 5 bases and J by 2 bases, leaving 14 bases between them. The CDR3 nucleotides are TGTGCCAGCAGCATCTGGACTGGACCCACAGATACGCAGTATTTT. Protein sequence: CASSIWTGPTDTQYF.

This chain joins TRBV7-3 and TRBJ2-7, with 7 bases that match TRBD1. Germline V gives CDR1 SGHTA, CDR2 FQGTGA. The CDR3 extends over 13 amino acids. The V and J ends lost 6 bases and 3 bases, in that order; junction bases with no gene match: 5. Here the CDR3 reads CASSLGQDYEQYF. The CDR3 coding sequence is TGTGCCAGCAGTCTAGGACAGGACTACGAGCAGTACTTC. The full variable domain, in which reference TRBV7-3 and TRBJ2-7 provide the parts outside the CDR3, is GAGVSQTPSNKVTEKGKYVELRCDPISGHTALYWYRQSLGQGPEFLIYFQGTGAADDSGLPNDRFFAVRPEGSVSTLKIQRTERGDSAVYLCASSLGQDYEQYFGPGTRLTVT.

The CDR3 here is CASSVGEDTQYF. DNA of the CDR3: TGTGCCAGCAGCGTAGGCGAAGATACGCAGTATTTT. The rearrangement links TRBV9 to TRBJ2-3; D remains ambiguous. The CDR3 is made up of 12 amino acids. V was pared by 0 bases and J by 5 bases, with 4 bases between. CDR1 is SGDLS and CDR2 is YYNGEE in the germline V gene. Drawing the rest from reference TRBV9 and TRBJ2-3, the complete variable domain is DSGVTQTPKHLITATGQRVTLRCSPRSGDLSVYWYQQSLDQGLQFLIQYYNGEERAKGNILERFSAQQFPDLHSELNLSSLELGDSALYFCASSVGEDTQYFGPGTRLTVL.

The chain carries TRBV11-2 and TRBJ2-3; TRBD2 is a possible D gene (5 bases). Germline CDR1 is SGHAT and CDR2 is FQNNGV. The CDR3 is made up of 15 amino acids. V was pared by 5 bases and J by 4 bases, with 16 bases between. CDR3 sequence (DNA): TGTGCCAGCAGCCACCCTAGCCACGAATCAGATACGCAGTATTTT. It is translated as CASSHPSHESDTQYF.

The V call is TRBV12-3 or TRBV12-4, the J call TRBJ2-5, with D perhaps TRBD1 (5 bases). This CDR3 spans 13 amino acids. The V end was cut by 3 bases, the J end by 1 base, with 6 bases between. This chain's CDR3 is CASSFGAQETQYF. Written as DNA, the CDR3 is TGTGCCAGCAGTTTTGGGGCCCAAGAGACCCAGTACTTC.

This chain uses TRBV21-1 with TRBJ2-2; the DNA was not used to check the table's D call, TRBD2. TRBV21-1 is recorded as a pseudogene. The CDR3 sequence is 15 residues long. CDR3: CASSKGGGITGELFF. DNA for the CDR3: TGTGCCAGCAGCAAAGGTGGAGGGATCACCGGGGAGCTGTTTTTT.

This clone was seen just once. This chain connects TRBV4-1 to TRBJ2-2; 9 bases are a match to TRBD2. The V gene's germline CDR1 is MGHRA and CDR2 YSYEKL. CDR3 size: 17 residues. Unmatched junction bases numbered 7, after V lost 1 base and J lost 4 bases. The DNA for the CDR3 is TGCGCCAGCAGCCAAGGGGTAGCGGGGGTTGCCACCGGGGAGCTGTTTTTT. This gives the protein CASSQGVAGVATGELFF.

This chain links TRBV6-5 with TRBJ2-7, with D perhaps matching TRBD1 (6 bases). CDR1 and CDR2 from the germline V gene are MNHEY and SVGAGI. CDR3 length equals 13 residues. Between the trimmed V and J ends, which lost 6 bases and 3 bases, there was a span of 12 bases. The CDR3 loop is CASSLTGNYEQYF. The CDR3 nucleotides are TGTGCCAGCAGCTTAACAGGGAACTACGAGCAGTACTTC.

This chain uses TRBV27 with TRBJ2-7, with D perhaps matching TRBD1 (6 bases). This CDR3 region has 14 residues. V gave up 3 bases and J gave up 0 bases, with 9 bases separating them. The germline V gene has CDR1 MNHEY and CDR2 SMNVEV (reference sequence). CDR3 sequence reads: CASSFGQSSYEQYF. In DNA form, the CDR3 reads TGTGCCAGCAGTTTCGGACAGAGCTCCTACGAGCAGTACTTC.

The sample holds a few counts of this clone. V gene TRBV10-3 combines with J gene TRBJ1-1; TRBD1 aligns across 8 bases. The V gene end was trimmed by 6 bases and the J gene end by 0 bases; junction bases not matched to a gene: 3. Germline lookup yields CDR1 ENHRY and CDR2 SYGVKD. The CDR3 has 14 amino acids. The CDR3 region has the DNA TGTGCCATCAGGGACAGGGCCATGAACACTGAAGCTTTCTTT. This sequence encodes CAIRDRAMNTEAFF.